This TCR beta chain was retrieved from a study of Tregs in tolerant kidney transplant recipients. The germline V gene has CDR1 SGHNT and CDR2 YYREEE (reference sequence). V trimming: 0 bases; J trimming: 0 bases; junction bases outside the gene matches: 0. CDR3 length: 14 amino acids. Recipients received nonmyeloablative bone marrow transplants from related graft donors, with transient mixed chimerism. Unstimulated regulatory T cells (CD4+CD25+CD127-), CD4+CD25- non-regulatory cells, CD4 and CD8 cells were FACS-sorted from thawed PBMCs. Data came from immunoSEQ multiplex PCR; TCRdb stores just in-frame clones and leaves some out. The sample has 81,000 or so clones, about 91% seen once. Worth noting for this clone: Its antigen remains unidentified.

Overall study findings and caveats: Expanding Tregs on activated donor B cells appeared to best identify donor-specific TCRbeta clones. Nucleotide sequences could not be compared across some patients' samples due to primer changes.

The TCR sequence derives from a human patient who received a combined kidney and bone marrow transplant. Some T cells may trace back to the graft donor. The rearrangement joins TRBV5-4 to TRBJ2-7; 7 nucleotides match TRBD2. This specimen was CD4+ T cells from blood (PBMCs), taken 24 months after the transplant. The CDR3 DNA sequence: TGTGCCAGCAGCTTGGGGGACTACTCCTACGAGCAGTACTTC. Residues: CASSLGDYSYEQYF.